The sequence of this T cell receptor (beta chain) was determined in a study of T cells after yellow fever vaccination. The wider study: Preparation of fractions with low cell numbers was performed using SMART-Seq v4 Ultra Low Input.

The V gene's germline CDR1 is MGHRA and CDR2 YSYEKL. This CDR3 region has 14 residues. Germline trimming cut 1 base from V and 4 bases from J; bases unmatched to any gene: 1. This clonotype was counted at least ten times. The authors made TCR cDNA by 5'RACE template switching, adding a universal primer site and UMIs. A single record per CDR3 protein comes from TCRdb applying MiXCR to the 5' RACE reads. Of some 350,000 distinct CDR3 sequences in the sample, 6% to 8% were seen once. The source material was PBMCs, sampled 5 days after the yellow fever booster vaccination. This receptor was obtained from a man younger than 45 who received the YFV17D yellow fever vaccine. This chain uses TRBV4-1 with TRBJ2-5, with 9 bases lining up with TRBD2. The CDR3 nucleotides read TGCGCCAGCAGCCAAGTAGCGGGAGTAGAGACCCAGTACTTC. This encodes CASSQVAGVETQYF.